A selection of T cell receptor beta chains follows, all from one sample in a study of T cell responses to AZD1222 COVID-19 vaccine. Measured with immunoSEQ multiplex PCR; TCRdb has only the in-frame clones, and not every one. The table has 140,000 to 150,000 clones, around nine tenths seen once. Sample: peripheral blood, taken on day 0 of AZD1222 vaccination. Receptors were obtained from an adult in good health. Both conserved end residues are part of each CDR3. The order of the fields is D gene, J gene, V gene, clone size, CDR3 protein, CDR3 DNA. A D gene is named only where the DNA matches it firmly. Part of the rows lack a size; the others show once, few, many or a class for expanded clones.

d_gene: .
j_gene: TRBJ1-5
v_gene: TRBV27
abundance: .
CDR3aa: CASSPPPFGRGNQPQHF
CDR3nt: TGTGCCAGCAGTCCTCCCCCATTCGGACGGGGGAATCAGCCCCAGCATTTT

d_gene: TRBD1
j_gene: TRBJ2-3
v_gene: TRBV5-4
abundance: .
CDR3aa: CASSTPRQGIADTQYF
CDR3nt: TGTGCCAGCAGTACCCCCCGACAGGGGATAGCAGATACGCAGTATTTT

d_gene: .
j_gene: TRBJ2-2
v_gene: TRBV29-1
abundance: .
CDR3aa: CSVRWAPGELFF
CDR3nt: TGCAGCGTTCGTTGGGCACCCGGGGAGCTGTTTTTT

d_gene: TRBD1
j_gene: TRBJ2-2
v_gene: TRBV6-2/TRBV6-3
abundance: few
CDR3aa: CASSSVNRGLKTGELFF
CDR3nt: TGTGCCAGCAGTTCCGTTAACAGGGGGCTTAAGACCGGGGAGCTGTTTTTT

d_gene: TRBD1
j_gene: TRBJ1-5
v_gene: TRBV4-1
abundance: .
CDR3aa: CASSQESARGQPQHF
CDR3nt: TGCGCCAGCAGCCAAGAGTCCGCCAGGGGGCAGCCCCAGCATTTT

d_gene: .
j_gene: TRBJ1-2
v_gene: TRBV19
abundance: .
CDR3aa: CASSADSYGYTF
CDR3nt: TGTGCCAGTAGTGCCGACAGCTATGGCTACACCTTC

d_gene: .
j_gene: TRBJ1-2
v_gene: TRBV5-6
abundance: .
CDR3aa: CASSLGWALNGYTF
CDR3nt: TGTGCCAGCAGCTTAGGGTGGGCCCTTAATGGCTACACCTTC

d_gene: .
j_gene: TRBJ1-1
v_gene: TRBV19
abundance: .
CDR3aa: CASSSRTEAFF
CDR3nt: TGTGCCAGTAGTAGTAGAACTGAAGCTTTCTTT

d_gene: .
j_gene: TRBJ1-1
v_gene: TRBV2
abundance: once
CDR3aa: CASGGAILREAFF
CDR3nt: TGTGCCAGCGGGGGGGCAATCTTGCGTGAAGCTTTCTTT

d_gene: .
j_gene: TRBJ1-5
v_gene: TRBV5-5
abundance: .
CDR3aa: CASSPPPGEPQHF
CDR3nt: TGTGCCAGCAGCCCACCTCCAGGGGAACCCCAGCATTTT

d_gene: .
j_gene: TRBJ2-3
v_gene: TRBV28
abundance: few
CDR3aa: CASSTDLPTDTQYF
CDR3nt: TGTGCCAGCAGTACGGACCTCCCCACAGATACGCAGTATTTT

d_gene: TRBD1
j_gene: TRBJ1-1
v_gene: TRBV10-3
abundance: .
CDR3aa: CAISESGQGINTEAFF
CDR3nt: TGTGCCATCAGTGAGTCAGGACAGGGGATAAACACTGAAGCTTTCTTT

d_gene: TRBD2
j_gene: TRBJ2-1
v_gene: TRBV7-2
abundance: .
CDR3aa: CASSLVSSGRGQFF
CDR3nt: TGTGCCAGCAGCTTAGTCTCTAGCGGGAGAGGGCAGTTCTTC

d_gene: TRBD2
j_gene: TRBJ2-1
v_gene: TRBV11-2
abundance: .
CDR3aa: CASSLGGEGEYNEQFF
CDR3nt: TGTGCCAGCAGCTTAGGGGGGGAGGGAGAGTACAATGAGCAGTTCTTC

d_gene: TRBD1
j_gene: TRBJ1-2
v_gene: TRBV4-1
abundance: .
CDR3aa: CASSHLMTGDYGYTF
CDR3nt: TGCGCCAGCAGCCACCTAATGACAGGGGACTATGGCTACACCTTC

d_gene: .
j_gene: TRBJ2-7
v_gene: TRBV7-2
abundance: .
CDR3aa: CASSPTGQAIYEQYF
CDR3nt: TGTGCCAGCAGCCCTACCGGGCAGGCCATCTACGAGCAGTACTTC

d_gene: .
j_gene: TRBJ1-2
v_gene: TRBV2
abundance: .
CDR3aa: CASSIGWNGYTF
CDR3nt: TGTGCCAGCAGTATCGGGTGGAATGGCTACACCTTC

d_gene: .
j_gene: TRBJ2-1
v_gene: TRBV4-3
abundance: .
CDR3aa: CASSQDSPMGDEQFF
CDR3nt: TGCGCCAGCAGCCAAGATAGCCCCATGGGCGATGAGCAGTTCTTC

d_gene: .
j_gene: TRBJ2-4
v_gene: TRBV2
abundance: .
CDR3aa: CASSGGRDIQYF
CDR3nt: TGTGCCAGCAGTGGGGGCCGGGACATTCAGTACTTC

d_gene: .
j_gene: TRBJ2-3
v_gene: TRBV6-5
abundance: .
CDR3aa: CASSYGVGSTQYF
CDR3nt: TGTGCCAGCAGTTACGGAGTTGGTAGTACGCAGTATTTT

d_gene: .
j_gene: TRBJ2-1
v_gene: TRBV24-1
abundance: .
CDR3aa: CATSEPRGSSYNEQFF
CDR3nt: TGTGCCACCAGTGAACCAAGGGGGAGCTCCTACAATGAGCAGTTCTTC

d_gene: .
j_gene: TRBJ1-1
v_gene: TRBV19
abundance: .
CDR3aa: CASSIGGGTEAFF
CDR3nt: TGTGCCAGTAGTATAGGGGGGGGCACTGAAGCTTTCTTT

d_gene: .
j_gene: TRBJ1-1
v_gene: TRBV5-1
abundance: .
CDR3aa: CASSFFPGTVNTEAFF
CDR3nt: TGCGCCAGCAGCTTCTTTCCCGGGACGGTAAACACTGAAGCTTTCTTT

d_gene: .
j_gene: TRBJ2-1
v_gene: TRBV27
abundance: .
CDR3aa: CASSLSDTYNEQFF
CDR3nt: TGTGCCAGCAGTTTATCGGACACGTACAATGAGCAGTTCTTC

d_gene: .
j_gene: TRBJ2-7
v_gene: TRBV27
abundance: .
CDR3aa: CASSLGRERYEQYF
CDR3nt: TGTGCCAGCAGTTTGGGCAGGGAAAGATACGAGCAGTACTTC

d_gene: .
j_gene: TRBJ2-1
v_gene: TRBV12-2
abundance: once
CDR3aa: CASRLRRAGTVPERDYNEQFF
CDR3nt: TGTGCAAGTCGCTTAAGAAGAGCCGGGACAGTACCAGAACGAGACTACAATGAGCAGTTCTTC

d_gene: .
j_gene: TRBJ2-7
v_gene: TRBV7-2
abundance: .
CDR3aa: CASSADLYEQYF
CDR3nt: TGTGCCAGCAGCGCGGACCTCTACGAGCAGTACTTC

d_gene: .
j_gene: TRBJ1-1
v_gene: TRBV6-2/TRBV6-3
abundance: .
CDR3aa: CASSYFREAFF
CDR3nt: TGTGCCAGCAGTTACTTCAGGGAAGCTTTCTTT

d_gene: TRBD1
j_gene: TRBJ1-1
v_gene: TRBV6-2/TRBV6-3
abundance: few
CDR3aa: CASSELRTGFYTEAFF
CDR3nt: TGTGCCAGCAGCGAACTTCGGACAGGGTTCTACACTGAAGCTTTCTTT

d_gene: .
j_gene: TRBJ2-7
v_gene: TRBV19
abundance: .
CDR3aa: CASRSAGRGSSYEQYF
CDR3nt: TGTGCCAGTAGATCCGCCGGCCGAGGGAGCTCCTACGAGCAGTACTTC

d_gene: .
j_gene: TRBJ1-1
v_gene: TRBV10-3
abundance: .
CDR3aa: CAIRPGTDPNTEAFF
CDR3nt: TGTGCCATCAGGCCCGGGACCGACCCTAACACTGAAGCTTTCTTT

d_gene: .
j_gene: TRBJ1-3
v_gene: TRBV11-2
abundance: .
CDR3aa: CASSLWPASGNTIYF
CDR3nt: TGTGCCAGCAGCTTATGGCCCGCTTCTGGAAACACCATATATTTT

d_gene: .
j_gene: TRBJ2-2
v_gene: TRBV4-3
abundance: once
CDR3aa: CASSQDYWNTGELFF
CDR3nt: TGCGCCAGCAGCCAAGATTACTGGAACACCGGGGAGCTGTTTTTT

d_gene: TRBD1
j_gene: TRBJ1-1
v_gene: TRBV11-2
abundance: .
CDR3aa: CASSAIGQGAVGTEAFF
CDR3nt: TGTGCCAGCAGCGCCATTGGACAGGGGGCCGTTGGCACTGAAGCTTTCTTT

d_gene: .
j_gene: TRBJ2-7
v_gene: TRBV7-9
abundance: .
CDR3aa: CASSPSLDRTYEQYF
CDR3nt: TGTGCCAGCAGCCCAAGTCTCGATCGAACCTACGAGCAGTACTTC

d_gene: .
j_gene: TRBJ1-2
v_gene: TRBV12-5
abundance: .
CDR3aa: CASGLVLGGDGADYGYTF
CDR3nt: TGTGCTAGTGGTTTGGTATTAGGGGGGGATGGGGCGGACTATGGCTACACCTTC

d_gene: TRBD1
j_gene: TRBJ2-2
v_gene: TRBV7-8
abundance: .
CDR3aa: CASSPFGTAGELFF
CDR3nt: TGTGCCAGCAGCCCATTTGGGACAGCCGGGGAGCTGTTTTTT